This T cell receptor beta chain was sequenced for a study of T cell responses to AZD1222 COVID-19 vaccine (dated by TCRdb to about 2021). Background for the entire study: TCR sequencing was performed for roughly 240 trial participants, of whom about 200 were given two doses of AZD1222 and 26 were given two doses of MenACWY control vaccine. Trial participants were enrolled into age subgroups of 18-55, 56-69 and 70-plus years, which contained 148, 28 and 57 TCR-sequenced participants, respectively.

CDR1 and CDR2 were assigned from the germline V gene (reference sequence) as SEHNR and FQNEAQ. V and J lose 4 bases and 3 bases, and a span of 12 bases separates them. From the cysteine through the phenylalanine, the CDR3 covers 14 amino acids. The CDR3 DNA has 42 bases and is translated from base 1. The label giving this sample's time point can be read as: about 28 days (+/-7) after the second vaccine dose. AZD1222 recipients given second doses at about 4 weeks or at about 12 weeks were pooled, since spike-specific TCR depth and breadth were not found to differ between the two schedules. Vaccinee samples were obtained from the UK trials COV001 and COV002, which included a single-blind randomized controlled phase 2/3 trial of AZD1222 (ChAdOx1 nCoV-19) in healthy adults. Trial participant PBMC samples were collected at day 0 and day 28 after the second dose for TCRbeta chain sequencing. What the authors observed across the whole study: A significant rise in spike-specific TCR breadth and depth was observed after two AZD1222 doses relative to day 0 and relative to MenACWY recipients. Epitopes outside the regions mutated in the B.1.351 and B.1.1.7 variants were reportedly recognized by nearly half of the unique spike-specific TCRs. Because no samples from the day 14 peak response were available, repertoires could be characterized only after the peak T cell response. The 56-69-year group was small, and its depth increase did not reach significance, likely because of low power. Participants were mostly white British, with more females than males. The authors suggested clonal diversity may have been underestimated. Only five or six AZD1222 recipients were SARS-CoV-2 seropositive at baseline, limiting conclusions about previously exposed vaccinees. Vaccine-associated CD4 TCRs spanned the whole spike protein, with dominant responses in regions 160-218 and 743-854.

The CDR3 regions of human TCRbeta chains were subjected to immunosequencing. Per the source publication's procedure: TCRs in the repertoires were matched against a reference library of SARS-CoV-2-specific TCRs that had been generated with the MIRA antigen-specificity platform. Breadth was defined as the fraction of unique TCRs that were SARS-CoV-2-associated, and depth was defined as the fraction of total T cells that were SARS-CoV-2-associated. Each spike-specific TCR was assigned to its reactive spike region and to a CD4 or CD8 class using the MIRA data. Log10-transformed breadth and depth values were compared by one-way ANOVA with Sidak's multiple comparisons tests. The source is immuneACCESS, and TCRdb retained only in-frame sequences with V and J called. Part of the clones is not carried over; for the studies checked, unresolved V genes explain less than half of this, and the remainder is unexplained. D and trimming were read from the DNA, whereas the V and J calls and clone size are those reported in that table. The sample contains some 150,000 clones, around 93% of them found a single time. The top ten clonotypes cover less than 3.5% of the sample.

On this clone: Its specific antigen is unknown. No base quality values were provided; no much bigger clone lies one nucleotide off.

The source of this sequence is an adult who received the AZD1222 COVID-19 vaccine. Rearrangement joined TRBV7-9 to TRBJ1-1, with no reliable assignment of the D segment. The source material was peripheral blood, sampled 28 days after the second AZD1222 dose. At the DNA level, the sequence is TGTGCCAGCAGCTCGCTTTTAGATTACACTGAAGCTTTCTTT. The resulting protein is CASSSLLDYTEAFF.